These 3 T cell receptor beta chains came from one sample sequenced in a study of beta chain features in type 1 diabetes. Study outcomes and limitations: A moderate, significant TCRB CDR3 shortening appeared in type 1 diabetes across four CD4+ subsets.

Isolated RNA was reverse transcribed in full, so expressed TCRB transcripts were sequenced. Here immunoSEQ multiplex PCR was the method, and the copy in TCRdb shows in-frame clones only, minus some. The table has some 160,000 clones, 7.5% to 9.5% seen once. Antigens of these TCRs are unknown. Input material: central memory CD4+ T cells from blood. The receptor set was obtained from a young woman with type 1 diabetes.

V gene TRBV4-2 combines with J gene TRBJ2-3; the match to TRBD1 covers 9 bases. CDR1 and CDR2 from the germline V gene are LGHNA and YNFKEQ. V lost 3 bases and J lost 4; bases outside the gene matches: 5. The CDR3 extends over 15 amino acids. The CDR3 reads CASSHGRQGADTQYF. CDR3 bases: TGTGCCAGCAGCCACGGGCGACAGGGGGCAGATACGCAGTATTTT.

The gene calls are TRBV7-2 and TRBJ1-3; TRBD1 is a possible D gene (5 bases). The CDR3 runs to 14 residues. Germline lookup yields CDR1 SGHTA and CDR2 FQGNSA. Trimming removed 5 bases at V and 2 bases at J, with 10 bases between. In nucleotides, the CDR3 is TGTGCCAGCAGCCCGCAGGGAACTGGAAACACCATATATTTT. Translation: CASSPQGTGNTIYF.

V and J are TRBV11-2 and TRBJ2-3; TRBD1 matches 8 bases. V shed 5 bases and J 3 bases; nucleotides not matched to a gene: 4. This CDR3 spans 14 amino acids. Germline V gives CDR1 SGHAT, CDR2 FQNNGV. As DNA, the CDR3 is TGTGCCAGCAGCCCCCGACAGGGGACAGATACGCAGTATTTT. Translating gives CASSPRQGTDTQYF. Based on the CDR3 plus reference TRBV11-2 and TRBJ2-3, the full variable domain is EAGVAQSPRYKIIEKRQSVAFWCNPISGHATLYWYQQILGQGPKLLIQFQNNGVVDDSQLPKDRFSAERLKGVDSTLKIQPAKLEDSAVYLCASSPRQGTDTQYFGPGTRLTVL.